This T cell receptor beta chain is from a study of blood T cell repertoires in COVID-19. Study information: Italy, Spain and the United States were the sources of the convalescent and acute COVID-19 samples. PBMCs, B-cell-depleted T cells, or T cells were the source of the cDNA or gDNA that made up the material.

Per the authors' pipeline: Counts of nucleated cells, estimated from reference gene primer amplification, were obtained. Clones were read by immunoSEQ multiplex PCR, and TCRdb kept only the in-frame ones, dropping some. V and J calls plus clone size are reproduced from that table; the DNA served to infer D and trimming. The sample carries 310,000 or so clones, about nine tenths recorded once. Trimming left V 5 bases short and J 4 bases short, with 15 bases between. The CDR3 extends over 15 amino acids. Germline-derived CDR1 and CDR2 are LNHDA and SQIVND (reference sequence). Sequenced: peripheral blood. V usage is TRBV19 and J usage is TRBJ2-1, with D perhaps TRBD1 (6 bases). This clonotype was sampled from a man between 45 and 60 years old with active or convalescent COVID-19. CDR3 nucleotide sequence: TGTGCCAGTAGTCCTGCCCGAGACAGGTACAATGAGCAGTTCTTC. Protein: CASSPARDRYNEQFF. The entire variable domain, with the rest obtained from reference TRBV19 and TRBJ2-1, is as follows: DGGITQSPKYLFRKEGQNVTLSCEQNLNHDAMYWYRQDPGQGLRLIYYSQIVNDFQKGDIAEGYSVSREKKESFPLTVTSAQKNPTAFYLCASSPARDRYNEQFFGPGTRLTVL.